This T cell receptor beta chain was found in a study of metastatic and nonmetastatic thyroid tumors (dated by TCRdb to the early 2020s). Regarding the complete study: Repertoires were compared across peripheral blood and tumor or nodule tissue samples from malignant and benign thyroid patients. Paper-wide results and their limitations: TCR beta diversity was reported as significantly higher in malignant tumors than in benign nodules, in both blood and tumor samples.

Library preparation employed PCR. Sequencer: Illumina HiSeq 4000. The TCR beta-chain CDR3 region of each patient was profiled by high-throughput sequencing. The authors' analysis ran thus. The researchers built a classifier to tell apart papillary thyroid cancer patients with distant metastasis, based on CDR3 differences among clinicopathological groups. The Shannon index was used to assess repertoire diversity, and the Morisita-Horn index was used to assess tumor-blood repertoire similarity. The public reads were quality trimmed at Q25 with fastp and then assembled into clones with MiXCR by TCRdb, keeping productive beta chains. The V and J calls shown here were made by TCRdb, not taken from the authors' results. Recorded for this sample are 15,000 to 20,000 clones; 30% to 35% of them occurred a single time. Jointly, the top ten make up about 10% of the sample. This clone was found many times. What antigen it recognizes has not been identified. Base quality data are lacking; no much larger clone is found one base away.

CDR1 LGHDT and CDR2 YNNKEL were looked up in the germline V gene (reference sequence). Trimming takes 0 bases from V and 9 bases from J, and the germline ends sit 0 bases apart. Its CDR3 holds 11 amino acids, cysteine through phenylalanine. The kept DNA is CDR3 alone, 33 bases in frame from the first base. Before undergoing thyroid surgery, none of the patients had been given any kind of treatment. Patient clinical samples collected from the early 2010s to the late 2010s were retrospectively analysed using T-cell receptor beta sequencing. The receptor chain draws on TRBV3-1 and TRBJ1-6, with the identity of the D gene unclear. Sequencing input: blood. This receptor was obtained from a female donor with papillary thyroid cancer or a benign thyroid nodule (not recorded which). Some clones in this sample may be carry-over from other donors' samples. The CDR3 region has the sequence CASSQDSPLHF. The nucleotide sequence reads as follows: TGTGCCAGCAGCCAAGATTCACCCCTCCACTTT.